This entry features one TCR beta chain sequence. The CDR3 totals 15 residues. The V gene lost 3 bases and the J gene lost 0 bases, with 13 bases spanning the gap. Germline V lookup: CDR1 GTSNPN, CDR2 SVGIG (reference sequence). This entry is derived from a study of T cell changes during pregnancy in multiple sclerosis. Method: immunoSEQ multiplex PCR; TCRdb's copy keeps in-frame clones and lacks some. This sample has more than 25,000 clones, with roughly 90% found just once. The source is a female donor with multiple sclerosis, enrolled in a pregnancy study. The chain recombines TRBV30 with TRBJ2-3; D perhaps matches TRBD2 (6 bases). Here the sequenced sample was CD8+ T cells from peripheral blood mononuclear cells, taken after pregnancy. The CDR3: CAWSELALSTDTQYF. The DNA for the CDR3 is TGTGCCTGGAGCGAACTAGCCCTTAGCACAGATACGCAGTATTTT.